The 19 T cell receptor beta chains presented below share a single source sample, sequenced in a study of blood T cell repertoires in COVID-19. Only in-frame clones appear in the TCRdb table, and some are missing; sequencing was by immunoSEQ multiplex PCR. The table includes 30,000 to 40,000 clones, around four fifths detected once. The sample taken for sequencing was peripheral blood. The receptors stem from a man aged 50-60 years with active COVID-19.

V gene TRBV7-2 combines with J gene TRBJ2-7; 13 nucleotides line up with TRBD2. Germline values: CDR1 SGHTA, CDR2 FQGNSA. This CDR3 is 15 amino acids long. V was clipped by 2 bases and J by 5 bases; unmatched bases: 3. CDR3 region: CASSLQLAGGDEQYF. The DNA of the CDR3 is TGTGCCAGCAGCTTACAACTAGCGGGGGGGGACGAGCAGTACTTC.

This chain joins TRBV4-1 and TRBJ2-3; TRBD1 is a possible D gene (5 bases). The length of the CDR3 is 15 residues. CDR1 MGHRA and CDR2 YSYEKL come from the germline V gene. With 4 bases removed from V and 2 bases from J, the gap between germline ends came to 13 bases. The CDR3 bases are TGCGCCAGCAGCCGGGCCCCGGACACCACAGATACGCAGTATTTT. Its translation: CASSRAPDTTDTQYF.

The genes are TRBV6-5 and TRBJ1-5, with D possibly being TRBD1 (5 bases). The V end was cut by 7 bases, the J end by 2 bases, with 9 bases between. This CDR3 has 13 amino acids. CDR1 and CDR2 (germline): MNHEY, SVGAGI. DNA of the CDR3: TGTGCCAGCAAAAGGGGCGGCAATCAGCCCCAGCATTTT. Protein: CASKRGGNQPQHF.

The J gene is TRBJ2-7, the V gene TRBV15; TRBD1 matches 8 bases. The CDR3 covers 19 residues. From germline, CDR1 is LNHNV and CDR2 YYDKDF (reference sequence). With 0 bases clipped from V and 3 bases from J, the junction kept 16 bases outside the gene matches. CDR3 bases: TGTGCCACCAGCAGAGAAAGGGGCAGGGGGCTAAGGAGATTCTACGAGCAGTACTTC. Translating gives CATSRERGRGLRRFYEQYF.

The chain uses TRBV5-4 and TRBJ1-1, with D hard to call. Trimming removed 7 bases at V and 0 bases at J, with 16 bases between. Germline V gene sequence: CDR1 SGHNT, CDR2 YYREEE (reference sequence). The CDR3 is made up of 15 amino acids. The CDR3 spells CASSTPREVNTEAFF. The CDR3 bases are TGTGCCAGCTCGACACCCCGGGAGGTGAACACTGAAGCTTTCTTT.

This sequence joins TRBV27 and TRBJ2-3; 9 nucleotides agree with TRBD2. The CDR3 length is 17 residues. V was pared by 2 bases and J by 4 bases, with 10 bases of the junction left unmatched. Germline CDR1 reads MNHEY; CDR2 reads SMNVEV (reference sequence). The CDR3 nucleotides read TGTGCCAGCAGTTTAACCCTGACTGCGGGGGGGGCAGATACGCAGTATTTT. It specifies CASSLTLTAGGADTQYF.

Only a few counts were recorded for this clone. CDR3 in DNA: TGTGCCAGCAGTTCCGGAGGGGGGGCTCTGTCTGGCTACACCTTC. It translates to CASSSGGGALSGYTF. The chain employs TRBV6-5 and TRBJ1-2, with D maybe TRBD1 (6 bases). Germline CDR1 MNHEY, CDR2 SVGAGI. The CDR3 is made up of 15 amino acids. Trimming took off 4 bases at V and 7 bases at J, with 19 bases between the two ends.

The genes are TRBV14 and TRBJ2-1; possibly TRBD1 for D (6 bases). Germline V lookup: CDR1 SGHDN, CDR2 FVKESK. The CDR3 totals 15 residues. The ends were cut back, 5 bases at V and 1 base at J, with 12 bases in the middle. This CDR3 reads CASSGGRGSYNEQFF. DNA of the CDR3: TGTGCCAGCAGCGGGGGCAGGGGTTCCTACAATGAGCAGTTCTTC.

This rearrangement joins TRBV10-3 to TRBJ1-1; D is ambiguous. Germline assignment: CDR1 ENHRY and CDR2 SYGVKD. This CDR3 spans 12 amino acids. V dropped 6 bases and J dropped 0 bases, with 5 bases sitting between them. The CDR3 nucleotides are TGTGCCATCAGCGGAGTGAACACTGAAGCTTTCTTT. It encodes CAISGVNTEAFF.

The V gene is TRBV5-6, the J gene TRBJ1-1; a weak D match, TRBD1 (5 bases). Trimming removed 5 bases at V and 0 bases at J, with 17 bases between. In germline, CDR1 is SGHDT, CDR2 YYEEEE. This CDR3 is built from 16 residues. CDR3 in DNA: TGTGCCAGCAGTCGGGGGGAAAACGCCATGAACACTGAAGCTTTCTTT. This translates into CASSRGENAMNTEAFF.

This clone appeared a single time. The chain is built from TRBV4-1 and TRBJ2-7; 12 positions match TRBD1. Germline V gene lookup returns CDR1 MGHRA and CDR2 YSYEKL. The trim removed 4 bases at V and 4 bases at J, leaving 8 bases unmatched. There are 16 residues in the CDR3. The CDR3 here is CASSREPGQGAYEQYF. Written as DNA, the CDR3 is TGCGCCAGCAGCCGTGAGCCGGGACAGGGGGCTTACGAGCAGTACTTC.

This rearrangement joins TRBV7-8 to TRBJ2-3; 7 nucleotides match TRBD2. After removal of 2 bases from V and 1 base from J, the junction contained 9 bases not matched to a gene. In germline, CDR1 is SGHVS, CDR2 FQNEAQ. The CDR3 has 17 amino acids. CDR3 sequence: CASSLFLRAGGTDTQYF. CDR3 nucleotide sequence: TGTGCCAGCAGCTTATTCCTACGGGCGGGGGGCACAGATACGCAGTATTTT.

CDR3 nucleotide sequence: TGTGCCAGCAGGTACGGGACAAAATATGGCTACACCTTC. Protein: CASRYGTKYGYTF. The gene calls are TRBV6-2 or TRBV6-3 and TRBJ1-2, with a possible D match to TRBD1 (6 bases). Trimming left V 6 bases short and J 5 bases short, with 13 bases between. This CDR3 is built from 13 residues. Germline V CDR1 and CDR2: MNHEY, SVGEGT.

In nucleotides, the CDR3 is TGTGCCAGCAGTTACTCCAGGGGGAGTTACACTGAAGCTTTCTTT. As protein: CASSYSRGSYTEAFF. The genes are TRBV6-5 and TRBJ1-1; 7 bases are a match to TRBD1. The germline CDR1 and CDR2 sequences are MNHEY and SVGAGI. V shed 0 bases and J 3 bases; nucleotides not matched to a gene: 4. This CDR3 region has 15 residues.

This clone was seen a single time. V is TRBV6-6 and J is TRBJ2-3, with a possible D match to TRBD1 (6 bases). The CDR3 spans 13 residues. V gave up 4 bases and J gave up 6 bases, with 11 bases separating them. Germline assignment: CDR1 MNHNY and CDR2 SVGAGI (reference sequence). CDR3 sequence: CASSWGQSDTQYF. CDR3 coding DNA: TGTGCCAGCAGTTGGGGGCAATCGGATACGCAGTATTTT.

The V and J genes are TRBV4-3 and TRBJ2-1, with 9 positions matching TRBD2. The CDR3 is 15 amino acids. CDR1 LGHNA and CDR2 YSLEER come from the germline V gene. Trimming took 0 bases from V and 4 from J; bases not matched to a gene: 1. The CDR3 DNA is TGCGCCAGCAGCCAAGATAGCGGGGGATACAATGAGCAGTTCTTC. Its translation is CASSQDSGGYNEQFF.

The rearrangement joins TRBV6-2 or TRBV6-3 to TRBJ2-7, with D perhaps matching TRBD2 (7 bases). There are 15 residues in the CDR3. Germline V lookup: CDR1 MNHEY, CDR2 SVGEGT. Deletions cut 6 bases from V and 4 bases from J, with 19 bases between. As DNA, the CDR3 is TGTGCCAGCAGCCCCCTCTGGGGAGGGGGATACGAGCAGTACTTC. Protein product: CASSPLWGGGYEQYF.

The V and J genes are TRBV10-3 and TRBJ1-2, with 8 bases identical to TRBD1. CDR1 and CDR2 (germline): ENHRY, SYGVKD. The V and J ends lost 3 bases and 4 bases, in that order; junction bases with no gene match: 4. The CDR3 covers 14 residues. The CDR3 bases are TGTGCCATCAGTGACCCGACAGGGGCCTATGGCTACACCTTC. The encoded protein is CAISDPTGAYGYTF.

This chain connects TRBV6-2 or TRBV6-3 to TRBJ1-2; D not resolved. V lost 2 bases, J lost 3 bases, and 4 bases lay in between. From germline, CDR1 is MNHEY and CDR2 SVGEGT. The CDR3 has 12 amino acids. Written as DNA, the CDR3 is TGTGCCAGCAGTTACGAGGACTATGGCTACACCTTC. Amino acid sequence: CASSYEDYGYTF.